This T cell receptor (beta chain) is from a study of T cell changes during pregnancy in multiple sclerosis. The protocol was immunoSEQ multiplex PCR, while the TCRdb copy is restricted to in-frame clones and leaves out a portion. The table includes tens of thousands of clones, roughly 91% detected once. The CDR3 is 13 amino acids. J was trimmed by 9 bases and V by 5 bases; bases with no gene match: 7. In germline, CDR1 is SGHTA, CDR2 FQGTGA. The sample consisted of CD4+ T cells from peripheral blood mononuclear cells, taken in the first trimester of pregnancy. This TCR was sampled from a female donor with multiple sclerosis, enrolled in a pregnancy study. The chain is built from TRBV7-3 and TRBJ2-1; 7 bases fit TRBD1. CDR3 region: CASSRSPGGEQFF. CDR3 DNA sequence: TGTGCCAGCAGCCGGAGCCCAGGGGGTGAGCAGTTCTTC. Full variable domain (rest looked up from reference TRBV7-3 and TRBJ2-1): GAGVSQTPSNKVTEKGKYVELRCDPISGHTALYWYRQSLGQGPEFLIYFQGTGAADDSGLPNDRFFAVRPEGSVSTLKIQRTERGDSAVYLCASSRSPGGEQFFGPGTRLTVL.